This T cell receptor (beta chain) was sequenced for a study of CD8+CD57+ T cells in acquired aplastic anemia. Profiles of TCR beta VDJ and CDR3 were generated from a genomic DNA template. One entry per CDR3 protein, called by TCRdb with MiXCR from the reads. There are 160,000 or so distinct CDR3 sequences in the sample; roughly 45% occur only once, and 3% to 4% lies in the top ten. This CDR3 comprises 13 residues. The J segment lost 5 bases and the V segment lost 5 bases, leaving 5 bases of the junction unmatched. General study points: The number of CD8+ CDR3 sequences shared by patients and controls was 25 to 35.

An expansion of CD8+CD57+ cells by flow cytometry had been shown in patients chosen for sequencing. This clonotype has at least ten counts. The target antigen is unknown. Sequencing was carried out using sorted CD4+, CD8+, or CD8+CD57+ T cells (not recorded which) from PBMCs. The receptor comes from a human donor with aplastic anemia. The chain links TRBV12-3 or TRBV12-4 to TRBJ2-7, with 8 bases matching TRBD1. CDR3 coding DNA: TGTGCCAGCAGTCAATCGACAGGGGACGAGCAGTACGTC. Translating it yields CASSQSTGDEQYV.